The rows below give T cell receptor beta chains drawn from one sample of a study of Ad26.COV2.S vaccination and SARS-CoV-2 variants. This table comes from immunoSEQ multiplex PCR, and its TCRdb copy is limited to in-frame clones, with some not included. The data show about 420,000 clones, roughly 90% seen once. The sample here was peripheral blood, taken in a trial of Ad26.COV2.S vaccine versus placebo. These TCRs come from a person aged 18-60 years who received the Ad26.COV2.S COVID-19 vaccine or a placebo. The conserved cysteine and the conserved F or W are not part of the CDR3 here.

TRBV6-2/TRBV6-3	TRBJ1-5	ASSLDTSNQPQH
TRBV28	TRBJ1-2	ASSLFGNYGYT
TRBV24-1	TRBJ2-3	ATSEGNTQY
TRBV5-4	TRBJ1-2	ASSLATGYGYT
TRBV6-2/TRBV6-3	TRBJ2-1	ASSYSRTSGEYNEQF
TRBV10-3	TRBJ2-5	AISESKSYMQY
TRBV2	TRBJ2-7	ASRGQGGNIFYEQY
TRBV3-1/TRBV3-2	TRBJ2-2	ASGTGNTGELF
TRBV7-2	TRBJ1-5	ASSLRTLTGQPQH
TRBV11-3	TRBJ1-1	ASSLNRRVTEAF
TRBV5-1	TRBJ1-1	ASSLAGTLNTEAF
TRBV19	TRBJ2-7	ASSISPYEQY
TRBV6-5	TRBJ1-1	ASSYGQVRETEAF
TRBV7-9	TRBJ2-1	ASSHSGGNYNEQF
TRBV5-1	TRBJ2-7	ASRVDRPYEQY
TRBV5-6	TRBJ1-4	ASSLARGRDEKLF
TRBV5-1	TRBJ2-2	ASSLSTTNTGELF
TRBV15	TRBJ1-1	ATSIGGTEAF
TRBV11-2	TRBJ1-3	ASSLGGSGNTIY
TRBV29-1	TRBJ2-7	SVADRGREQY
TRBV25-1	TRBJ1-6	ASSDRYNSPLH
TRBV7-2	TRBJ1-2	ASSLVRTGGYGYT
TRBV7-3	TRBJ2-3	ASSPGYPSSTDTQY
TRBV19	TRBJ2-7	ASSAGQNYEQY
TRBV4-1	TRBJ2-5	ASSQDAGRGLETQY
TRBV5-1	TRBJ2-7	ASSLDMDKQY
TRBV2	TRBJ1-2	ASSESLFYGYT
TRBV9	TRBJ2-7	ASSVDRSSYEQY
TRBV6-6	TRBJ2-5	ASSYSGAGVETQY
TRBV30	TRBJ2-6	AWSLVIGANVLT
TRBV6-2/TRBV6-3	TRBJ1-5	ASSYLGRALDQPQH
TRBV2	TRBJ2-6	ASRAGQSLSGANVLT
TRBV5-6	TRBJ1-1	ASSLGPTGGTEAF
TRBV6-1	TRBJ1-2	ASSERSYGYT
TRBV6-4	TRBJ2-1	ASSDGRQSEQF
TRBV5-4	TRBJ2-2	ASSPLTGELF
TRBV2	TRBJ2-7	ASSRDRSEQY
TRBV7-9	TRBJ2-1	ASSVEDWDNEQF
TRBV3-1/TRBV3-2	TRBJ1-2	ASSHGSVYGYT
TRBV27	TRBJ2-3	ASSLEGTVFRTDTQY
TRBV10-3	TRBJ2-7	AIKLGNDYEQY
TRBV7-2	TRBJ2-6	ASSLQELEFSGANVLT
TRBV10-3	TRBJ1-6	AIRGDRVSYNSPLH